This TCR beta chain was observed in a study of regulatory T cells in long-lasting Graves disease. As for time point: persistent/refractory GD, antithyroid drugs over 5 years with positive TRAb. Construction of the TCR library relied on RNA isolated from PBMCs. This clonotype was detected only a few times. CDR3 regions were amplified by Arm-PCR using iRepertoire HTBI primers to build TCR beta libraries. TCRdb re-called the multiplex PCR reads with MiXCR, one entry per CDR3 protein. The repertoire consists of 400,000 to 600,000 distinct CDR3 sequences, with roughly a fifth occurring once and the leading ten covering 7.1%. Germline-derived CDR1 and CDR2 are KGHSH and LQKENI. The CDR3 loop spans 14 amino acids. V shed 2 bases, J shed 7 bases, and the junction held 7 bases outside the gene matches.

Specimen: peripheral blood mononuclear cells (PBMCs), collected when the disease was refractory, from a patient treated with antithyroid drugs. This sequence was found in a female donor with Graves disease. This chain links TRBV18 with TRBJ2-5; 7 bases are shared with TRBD1. CDR3: CASSPSTGIGTQYF. Written as DNA, the CDR3 is TGTGCCAGCTCACCATCGACAGGGATAGGGACCCAGTACTTC.